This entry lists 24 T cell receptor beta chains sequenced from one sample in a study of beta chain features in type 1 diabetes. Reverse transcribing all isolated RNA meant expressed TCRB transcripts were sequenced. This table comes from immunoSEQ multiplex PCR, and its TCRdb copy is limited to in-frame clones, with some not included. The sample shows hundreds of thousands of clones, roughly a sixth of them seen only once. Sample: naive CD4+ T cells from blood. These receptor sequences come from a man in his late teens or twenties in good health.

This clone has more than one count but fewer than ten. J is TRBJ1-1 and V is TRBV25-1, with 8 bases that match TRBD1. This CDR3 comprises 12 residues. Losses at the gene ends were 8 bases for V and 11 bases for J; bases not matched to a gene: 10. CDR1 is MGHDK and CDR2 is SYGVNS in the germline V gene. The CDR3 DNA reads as TGTGCCAGCGGTGGGGACAGGTCGAGGGCTTTCTTT. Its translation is CASGGDRSRAFF.

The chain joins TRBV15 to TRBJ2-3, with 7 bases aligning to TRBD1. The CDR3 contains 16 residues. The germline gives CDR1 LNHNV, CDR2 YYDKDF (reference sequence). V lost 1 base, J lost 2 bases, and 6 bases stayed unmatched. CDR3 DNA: TGTGCCACCAGCAGAGGAAGGGGGCGGTTCACAGATACGCAGTATTTT. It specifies CATSRGRGRFTDTQYF.

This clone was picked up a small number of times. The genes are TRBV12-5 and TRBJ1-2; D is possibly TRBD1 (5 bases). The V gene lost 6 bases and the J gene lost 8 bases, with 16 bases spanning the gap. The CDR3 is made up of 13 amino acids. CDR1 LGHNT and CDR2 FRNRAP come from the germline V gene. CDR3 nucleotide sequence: TGTGCTAGTGGGTCTCAGGGATTTGGCGGCTACACCTTC. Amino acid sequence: CASGSQGFGGYTF. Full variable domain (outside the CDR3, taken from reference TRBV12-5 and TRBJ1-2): DARVTQTPRHKVTEMGQEVTMRCQPILGHNTVFWYRQTMMQGLELLAYFRNRAPLDDSGMPKDRFSAEMPDATLATLKIQPSEPRDSAVYFCASGSQGFGGYTFGSGTRLTVV.

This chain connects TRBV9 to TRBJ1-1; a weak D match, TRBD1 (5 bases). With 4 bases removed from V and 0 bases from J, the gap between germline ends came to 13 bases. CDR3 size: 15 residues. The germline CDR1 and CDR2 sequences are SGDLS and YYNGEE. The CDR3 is CASSSRQTMNTEAFF. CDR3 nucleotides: TGTGCCAGCAGCTCTCGACAGACCATGAACACTGAAGCTTTCTTT.

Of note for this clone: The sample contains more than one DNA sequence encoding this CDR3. In nucleotides, the CDR3 is TGCGCCAGCAGCTTTAGCACAGATACGCAGTATTTT. This gives the protein CASSFSTDTQYF. V gene TRBV5-1 combines with J gene TRBJ2-3, with D unclear. V lost 2 bases and J lost 0, with 1 base in between. The length of the CDR3 is 12 residues. CDR1 and CDR2 (germline): SGHRS, YFSETQ. The whole variable domain, filled in from reference TRBV5-1 and TRBJ2-3, reads KAGVTQTPRYLIKTRGQQVTLSCSPISGHRSVSWYQQTPGQGLQFLFEYFSETQRNKGNFPGRFSGRQFSNSRSEMNVSTLELGDSALYLCASSFSTDTQYFGPGTRLTVL.

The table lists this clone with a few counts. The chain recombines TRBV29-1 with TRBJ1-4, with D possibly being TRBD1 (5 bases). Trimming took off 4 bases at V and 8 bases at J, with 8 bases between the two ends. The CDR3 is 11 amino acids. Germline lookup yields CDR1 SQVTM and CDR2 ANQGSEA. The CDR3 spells CSVVGGEKLFF. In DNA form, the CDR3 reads TGCAGCGTTGTTGGGGGGGAAAAACTGTTTTTT.

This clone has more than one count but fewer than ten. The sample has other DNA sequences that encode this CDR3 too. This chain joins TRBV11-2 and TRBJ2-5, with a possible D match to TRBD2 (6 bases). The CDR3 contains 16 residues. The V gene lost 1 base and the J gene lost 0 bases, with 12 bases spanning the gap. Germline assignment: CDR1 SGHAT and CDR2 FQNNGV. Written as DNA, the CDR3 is TGTGCCAGCAGCTTAGGGGGGACTTGGTACCAAGAGACCCAGTACTTC. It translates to CASSLGGTWYQETQYF.

CDR3 sequence: CASSYGGFQGPETQYF. CDR3 in DNA: TGTGCCAGCAGCTACGGTGGTTTTCAGGGGCCAGAGACCCAGTACTTC. The chain has TRBV7-9 and TRBJ2-5; D possibly corresponds to TRBD1 (6 bases). V shed 4 bases and J shed 4 bases, with 19 bases lying between them. Germline assignment: CDR1 SEHNR and CDR2 FQNEAQ (reference sequence). This CDR3 contains 16 residues.

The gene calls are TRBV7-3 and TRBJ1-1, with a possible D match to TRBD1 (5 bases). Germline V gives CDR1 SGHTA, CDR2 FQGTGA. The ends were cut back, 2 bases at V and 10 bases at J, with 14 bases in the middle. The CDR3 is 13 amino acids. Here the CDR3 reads CASSLGAQGLAFF. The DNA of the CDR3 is TGTGCCAGCAGCTTAGGGGCCCAAGGGTTAGCTTTCTTT.

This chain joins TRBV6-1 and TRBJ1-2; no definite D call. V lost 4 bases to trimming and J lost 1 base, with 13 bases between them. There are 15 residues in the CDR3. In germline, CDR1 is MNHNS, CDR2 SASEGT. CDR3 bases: TGTGCCAGCAGTGGGGCCTGGCAGGATAACTATGGCTACACCTTC. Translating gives CASSGAWQDNYGYTF.

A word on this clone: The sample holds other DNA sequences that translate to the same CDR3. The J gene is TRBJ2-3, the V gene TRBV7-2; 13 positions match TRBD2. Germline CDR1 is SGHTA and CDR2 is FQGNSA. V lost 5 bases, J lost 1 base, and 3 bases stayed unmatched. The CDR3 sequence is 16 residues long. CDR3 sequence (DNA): TGTGCCAGCAGCCCTGGACTAGCGGGGGGCACAGATACGCAGTATTTT. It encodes CASSPGLAGGTDTQYF.

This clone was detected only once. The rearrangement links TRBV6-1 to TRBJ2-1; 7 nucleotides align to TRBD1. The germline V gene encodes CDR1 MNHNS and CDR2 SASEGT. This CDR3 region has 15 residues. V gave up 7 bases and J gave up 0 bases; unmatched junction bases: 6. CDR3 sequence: CASNKDRSSYNEQFF. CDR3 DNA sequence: TGTGCCAGCAATAAGGACAGGAGCTCCTACAATGAGCAGTTCTTC.

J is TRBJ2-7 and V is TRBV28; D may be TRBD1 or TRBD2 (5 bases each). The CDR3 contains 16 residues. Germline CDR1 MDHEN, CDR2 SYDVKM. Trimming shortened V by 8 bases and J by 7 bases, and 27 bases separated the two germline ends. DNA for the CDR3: TGTGCCAGCTTACCCCTAGGAGGACACACTCCTACAGAGCAGTACTTC. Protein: CASLPLGGHTPTEQYF.

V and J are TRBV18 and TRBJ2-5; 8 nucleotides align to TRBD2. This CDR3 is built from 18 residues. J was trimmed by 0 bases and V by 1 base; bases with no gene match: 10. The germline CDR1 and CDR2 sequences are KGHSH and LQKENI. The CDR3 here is CASSPQSSGTSYQETQYF. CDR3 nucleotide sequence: TGTGCCAGCTCACCACAGAGTAGCGGGACGTCGTACCAAGAGACCCAGTACTTC. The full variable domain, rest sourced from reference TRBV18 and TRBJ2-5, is NAGVMQNPRHLVRRRGQEARLRCSPMKGHSHVYWYRQLPEEGLKFMVYLQKENIIDESGMPKERFSAEFPKEGPSILRIQQVVRGDSAAYFCASSPQSSGTSYQETQYFGPGTRLLVL.

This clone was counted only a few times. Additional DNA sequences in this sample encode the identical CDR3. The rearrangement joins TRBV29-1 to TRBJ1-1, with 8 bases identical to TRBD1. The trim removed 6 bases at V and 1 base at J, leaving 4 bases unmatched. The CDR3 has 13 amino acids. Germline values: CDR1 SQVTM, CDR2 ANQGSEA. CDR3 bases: TGCAGCGTAAGGACAGGGTCGAACACTGAAGCTTTCTTT. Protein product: CSVRTGSNTEAFF.

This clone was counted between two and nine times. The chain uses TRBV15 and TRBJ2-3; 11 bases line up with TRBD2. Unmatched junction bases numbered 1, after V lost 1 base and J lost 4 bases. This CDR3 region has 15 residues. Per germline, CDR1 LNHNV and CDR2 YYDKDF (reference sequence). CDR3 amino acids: CATSRASGRSDTQYF. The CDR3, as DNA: TGTGCCACCAGCAGAGCTAGCGGGAGGTCAGATACGCAGTATTTT.

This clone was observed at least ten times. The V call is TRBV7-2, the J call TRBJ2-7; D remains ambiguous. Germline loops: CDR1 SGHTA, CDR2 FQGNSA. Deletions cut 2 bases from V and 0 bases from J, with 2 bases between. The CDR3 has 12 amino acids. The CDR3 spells CASSLNSYEQYF. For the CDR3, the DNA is TGTGCCAGCAGCTTAAACTCCTACGAGCAGTACTTC.

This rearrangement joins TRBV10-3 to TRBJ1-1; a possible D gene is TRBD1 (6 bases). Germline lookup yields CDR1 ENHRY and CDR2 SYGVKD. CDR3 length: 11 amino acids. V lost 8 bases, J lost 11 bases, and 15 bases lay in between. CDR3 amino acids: CAILEGEFAFF. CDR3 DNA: TGTGCCATCCTCGAGGGGGAATTTGCTTTCTTT.

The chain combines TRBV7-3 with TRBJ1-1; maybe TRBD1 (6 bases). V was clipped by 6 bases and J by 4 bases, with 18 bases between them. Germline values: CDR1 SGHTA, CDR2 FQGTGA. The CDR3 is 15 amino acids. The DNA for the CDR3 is TGTGCCAGCAGATCAGGGGCAGGGGCGACCACTGAAGCTTTCTTT. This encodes CASRSGAGATTEAFF.

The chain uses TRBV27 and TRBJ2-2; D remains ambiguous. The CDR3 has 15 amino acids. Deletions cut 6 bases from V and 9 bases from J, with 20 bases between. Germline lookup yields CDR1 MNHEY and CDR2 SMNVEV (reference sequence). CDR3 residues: CASSHSRALHRELFF. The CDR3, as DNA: TGTGCCAGCAGCCATTCTCGAGCCCTTCACCGGGAGCTGTTTTTT.

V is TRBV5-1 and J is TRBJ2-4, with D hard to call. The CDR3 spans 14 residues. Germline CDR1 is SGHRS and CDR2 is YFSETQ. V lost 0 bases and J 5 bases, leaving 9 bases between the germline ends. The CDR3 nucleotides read TGCGCCAGCAGCTTGGGTGAGGCGGAAAACATTCAGTACTTC. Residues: CASSLGEAENIQYF.

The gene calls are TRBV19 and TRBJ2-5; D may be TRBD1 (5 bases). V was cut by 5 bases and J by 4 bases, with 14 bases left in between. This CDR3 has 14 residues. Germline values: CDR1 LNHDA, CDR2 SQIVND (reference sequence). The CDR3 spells CASSPQTGRETQYF. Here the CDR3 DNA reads TGTGCCAGTAGTCCTCAAACAGGTCGAGAGACCCAGTACTTC.

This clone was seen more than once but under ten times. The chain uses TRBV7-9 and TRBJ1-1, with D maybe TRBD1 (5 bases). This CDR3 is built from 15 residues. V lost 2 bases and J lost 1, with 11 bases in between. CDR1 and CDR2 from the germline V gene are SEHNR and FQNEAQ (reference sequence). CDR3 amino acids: CASSLLRGQNTEAFF. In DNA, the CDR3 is TGTGCCAGCAGCTTATTAAGGGGCCAGAACACTGAAGCTTTCTTT.

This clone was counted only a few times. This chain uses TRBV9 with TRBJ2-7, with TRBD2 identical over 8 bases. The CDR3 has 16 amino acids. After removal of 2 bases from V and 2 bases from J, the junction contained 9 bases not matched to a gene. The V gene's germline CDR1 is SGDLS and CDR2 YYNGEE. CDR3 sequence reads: CASSVSHSGVAYEQYF. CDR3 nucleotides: TGTGCCAGCAGCGTCAGTCATAGCGGGGTCGCCTACGAGCAGTACTTC.